This T cell receptor (beta chain) was retrieved from a study of OX40 agonist ivuxolimab in advanced cancers. Study as a whole: The diagnoses of dose-escalation patients were hepatocellular carcinoma, melanoma, renal cell or head and neck cancer.

Regarding this clone: What it recognizes is unknown. It is unclear where the CDR3 begins or ends on the DNA, so no DNA is shown, and the CDR3 is as TCRdb lists it.

CDR1 and CDR2 from the germline V gene are GTSNPN and SVGIG (reference sequence). The length of the CDR3 is 11 amino acids, counting both ends. Here immunoSEQ multiplex PCR was the method, and the copy in TCRdb shows in-frame clones only, minus some. The repertoire consists of approximately 74,000 clones, with 90% occurring once and the leading ten covering 0.5% to 0.55%. Whole-study results and caveats: The CD4+ and CD8+ T cells in the blood had expanded clonally by week 6 at 0.1 to 3.0 mg/kg.

Sequencing used CD4+ or CD8+ T cells sorted from blood, obtained in a trial of the OX40 agonist ivuxolimab. V is TRBV30 and J is TRBJ1-2. This receptor was identified in an adult with an advanced solid tumor such as melanoma, head and neck, liver or kidney cancer. CDR3 amino acids: CAWGVGTARVF.